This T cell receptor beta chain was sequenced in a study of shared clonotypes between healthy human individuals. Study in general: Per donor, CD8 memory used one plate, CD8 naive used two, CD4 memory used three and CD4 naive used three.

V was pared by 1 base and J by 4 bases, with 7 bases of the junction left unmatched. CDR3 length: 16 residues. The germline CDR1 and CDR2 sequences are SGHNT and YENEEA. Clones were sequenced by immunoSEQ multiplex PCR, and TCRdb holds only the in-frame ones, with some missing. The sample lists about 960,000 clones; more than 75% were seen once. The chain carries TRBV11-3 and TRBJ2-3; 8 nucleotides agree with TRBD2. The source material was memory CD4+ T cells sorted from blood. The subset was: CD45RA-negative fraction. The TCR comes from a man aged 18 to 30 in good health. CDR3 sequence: CASSLGLAGKSDTQYF. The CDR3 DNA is TGTGCCAGCAGCTTAGGGCTAGCGGGCAAGTCAGATACGCAGTATTTT.